This T cell receptor (beta chain) was documented in a study of blood T cell repertoires in COVID-19. Study-wide background: T cells, B-cell-depleted T cells, or PBMCs provided the cDNA or gDNA that served as material.

Using immunoSEQ multiplex PCR, the repertoire was profiled, and TCRdb retains in-frame clones only, with some absent. In the table there are roughly 130,000 clones, 84% of which are singletons. The CDR3 length is 13 residues. V lost 4 bases and J lost 4, with 13 bases in between. Per the germline V gene, CDR1 is GTSNPN and CDR2 is SVGIG (reference sequence). The sequenced sample consisted of PBMCs or T cells enriched from blood (not recorded which). The sequence was obtained from a woman aged 45-60 years with acute COVID-19. This chain uses TRBV30 with TRBJ1-2; D may be TRBD1 (6 bases). In nucleotides, the CDR3 is TGTGCCTGGACCCTCTCGACAGGCTATGGCTACACCTTC. Its translation is CAWTLSTGYGYTF.